Following are 16 T cell receptor beta chains from one sample sequenced in a study of cytomegalovirus exposure and HLA in healthy donors. PCR primers comprised 60 Vbeta and 13 Jbeta primers. Sequencing used immunoSEQ multiplex PCR; TCRdb keeps in-frame clones, though not all of them. The repertoire includes approximately 100,000 clones, 65% to 75% of them detected once, and around 5% sits in the top ten. Specimen: PBMCs. These receptors originate from a woman aged 18-30 years in good health and CMV-seropositive.

The chain combines TRBV2 with TRBJ1-1; D call uncertain. CDR1 is SNHLY and CDR2 is FYNNEI in the germline V gene. V lost 5 bases to trimming and J lost 7 bases, with 8 bases between them. The length of the CDR3 is 11 residues. CDR3 nucleotide sequence: TGTGCCAGCAGTTGGGCAGATGAAGCTTTCTTT. Translated, it gives CASSWADEAFF. Variable domain in full (rest from reference TRBV2 and TRBJ1-1): EPEVTQTPSHQVTQMGQEVILRCVPISNHLYFYWYRQILGQKVEFLVSFYNNEISEKSEIFDDQFSVERPDGSNFTLKIRSTKLEDSAMYFCASSWADEAFFGQGTRLTVV.

The J gene is TRBJ1-1, the V gene TRBV2; D gene uncertain. This CDR3 comprises 13 residues. In germline, CDR1 is SNHLY, CDR2 FYNNEI. Trimming removed 3 bases at V and 0 bases at J, with 5 bases between. The CDR3 here is CASSEGMNTEAFF. In DNA, the CDR3 is TGTGCCAGCAGTGAGGGCATGAACACTGAAGCTTTCTTT.

The table lists this clone with a few counts. The chain couples TRBV5-4 to TRBJ1-2, with D perhaps TRBD1 (6 bases). Trimming shortened V by 0 bases and J by 5 bases, and 11 bases separated the two germline ends. The length of the CDR3 is 14 residues. The germline gives CDR1 SGHNT, CDR2 YYREEE (reference sequence). For the CDR3, the DNA is TGTGCCAGCAGCTTGGGACGGGGGGCTTATGGCTACACCTTC. It translates to CASSLGRGAYGYTF.

The chain employs TRBV28 and TRBJ1-6; weak D call: TRBD1 (6 bases). From germline, CDR1 is MDHEN and CDR2 SYDVKM. Trimming cost V 6 bases and J 7 bases, with 13 bases left between them. This CDR3 has 14 residues. This CDR3 reads CASRKLDRNSPLHF. The CDR3 nucleotides are TGTGCCAGCAGGAAACTGGACAGAAATTCACCCCTCCACTTT. Together with reference TRBV28 and TRBJ1-6, the CDR3 gives the full variable domain: DVKVTQSSRYLVKRTGEKVFLECVQDMDHENMFWYRQDPGLGLRLIYFSYDVKMKEKGDIPEGYSVSREKKERFSLILESASTNQTSMYLCASRKLDRNSPLHFGNGTRLTVT.

This clone has just a few counts. J is TRBJ1-1 and V is TRBV19; D gene ambiguous. This CDR3 region has 11 residues. Germline V gives CDR1 LNHDA, CDR2 SQIVND (reference sequence). The V gene lost 11 bases and the J gene lost 7 bases, with 14 bases spanning the gap. The CDR3 DNA sequence: TGTGCCGTAAGACCGGGGAGTGAAGCTTTCTTT. Translation: CAVRPGSEAFF. The entire variable domain, with the rest obtained from reference TRBV19 and TRBJ1-1, is as follows: DGGITQSPKYLFRKEGQNVTLSCEQNLNHDAMYWYRQDPGQGLRLIYYSQIVNDFQKGDIAEGYSVSREKKESFPLTVTSAQKNPTAFYLCAVRPGSEAFFGQGTRLTVV.

This clone was seen a single time. The chain uses TRBV19 and TRBJ1-4; possible D gene TRBD1, 5 bases. The germline gives CDR1 LNHDA, CDR2 SQIVND (reference sequence). The V gene lost 4 bases and the J gene lost 8 bases, with 14 bases spanning the gap. The length of the CDR3 is 14 residues. CDR3 protein: CASSTVTDIEKLFF. The CDR3 nucleotides are TGTGCCAGTAGTACCGTGACAGACATCGAAAAACTGTTTTTT.

The chain carries TRBV29-1 and TRBJ1-1; 10 positions match TRBD1. The CDR3 extends over 13 amino acids. Germline V CDR1 and CDR2: SQVTM, ANQGSEA. J was trimmed by 1 base and V by 7 bases; bases with no gene match: 3. The CDR3 nucleotides are TGCAGCGCATGGGACAGGGGGAACACTGAAGCTTTCTTT. It specifies CSAWDRGNTEAFF.

In this sample, this clone turned up a few times. This chain connects TRBV7-9 to TRBJ2-1; tentative D call: TRBD1 (6 bases). This CDR3 has 15 residues. The germline CDR1 and CDR2 sequences are SEHNR and FQNEAQ (reference sequence). The V gene lost 1 base and the J gene lost 5 bases, with 12 bases spanning the gap. CDR3 sequence (DNA): TGTGCCAGCAGCTTAGAGGTCAGGGGAAACAATGAGCAGTTCTTC. This encodes CASSLEVRGNNEQFF.

The chain uses TRBV4-1 and TRBJ2-2; D is undetermined. This CDR3 contains 13 residues. Germline V gene sequence: CDR1 MGHRA, CDR2 YSYEKL. Trimming took 1 base from V and 6 from J, leaving 6 bases between them. CDR3 amino acids: CASSQGVAGELFF. DNA of the CDR3: TGCGCCAGCAGCCAAGGCGTGGCCGGGGAGCTGTTTTTT.

The chain recombines TRBV7-2 with TRBJ1-3; maybe TRBD1 (6 bases). The CDR3 has 14 residues. The germline V and J ends were trimmed by 5 bases and 4 bases, with 12 bases remaining between them. CDR1 and CDR2 (germline): SGHTA, FQGNSA. CDR3 nucleotide sequence: TGTGCCAGCAGCCACAGGGATACAGGAAACACCATATATTTT. Translation: CASSHRDTGNTIYF.

The gene calls are TRBV13 and TRBJ2-1; the D is unclear. Germline loops: CDR1 PRHDT, CDR2 FYEKMQ (reference sequence). With 5 bases removed from V and 9 bases from J, the gap between germline ends came to 20 bases. CDR3 size: 15 residues. The CDR3 loop is CASSLIWSGLGEQFF. CDR3 nucleotide sequence: TGTGCCAGCAGCCTCATTTGGAGTGGGTTGGGTGAGCAGTTCTTC.

The rearrangement links TRBV11-3 to TRBJ2-7, with 8 bases lining up with TRBD1. V dropped 7 bases and J dropped 0; count of bases not matched to a gene: 2. Germline V lookup: CDR1 SGHNT, CDR2 YENEEA. CDR3 length equals 13 residues. This CDR3 is CASKGQDSYEQYF. The CDR3 coding sequence is TGTGCCAGCAAGGGACAGGACTCCTACGAGCAGTACTTC.

J is TRBJ2-1 and V is TRBV5-6; D is perhaps TRBD1 (5 bases). V gave up 4 bases and J gave up 0 bases, with 11 bases separating them. The germline V gene has CDR1 SGHDT and CDR2 YYEEEE. The CDR3 has 15 residues. CDR3 sequence reads: CASSRTSDSYNEQFF. The CDR3 DNA follows: TGTGCCAGCAGCCGGACATCCGACTCCTACAATGAGCAGTTCTTC.

This chain links TRBV6-1 with TRBJ2-2; D may be TRBD2 (5 bases). The CDR3 is 13 residues long. Germline loops: CDR1 MNHNS, CDR2 SASEGT. With 8 bases removed from V and 3 bases from J, the gap between germline ends came to 10 bases. In DNA form, the CDR3 reads TGTGCCAGCGCCACTAGGGACACCGGGGAGCTGTTTTTT. As protein: CASATRDTGELFF.

This chain joins TRBV27 and TRBJ2-7, with 14 bases aligning to TRBD2. The CDR3 is 17 amino acids. Germline CDR1 MNHEY, CDR2 SMNVEV (reference sequence). Trimming at V came to 2 bases and at J to 5 bases, leaving 8 bases not matched to a gene. The CDR3 sequence: CASSLPGLAGVIDEQYF. The CDR3 nucleotides read TGTGCCAGCAGTTTACCGGGACTAGCGGGAGTTATCGACGAGCAGTACTTC.

The chain recombines TRBV10-3 with TRBJ2-7, with a weak D call TRBD2 (6 bases). V lost 4 bases and J 2 bases, leaving 9 bases between the germline ends. Germline V gives CDR1 ENHRY, CDR2 SYGVKD. This CDR3 spans 13 amino acids. This CDR3 is CAISVSGTYEQYF. CDR3 sequence (DNA): TGTGCCATCAGTGTTAGCGGTACCTACGAGCAGTACTTC.